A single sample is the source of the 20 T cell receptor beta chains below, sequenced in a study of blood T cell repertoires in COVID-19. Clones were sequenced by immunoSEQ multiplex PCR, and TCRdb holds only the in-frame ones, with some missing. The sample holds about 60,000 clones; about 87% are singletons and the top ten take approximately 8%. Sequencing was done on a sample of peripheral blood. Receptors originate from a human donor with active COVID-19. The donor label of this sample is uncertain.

CDR3: CATGARGEVEQFF. In nucleotides, the CDR3 is TGTGCCACCGGAGCGCGGGGGGAGGTTGAGCAGTTCTTC. The chain recombines TRBV24-1 with TRBJ2-1, with 8 positions matching TRBD2. The CDR3 extends over 13 amino acids. V shed 9 bases, J shed 9 bases, and the junction held 9 bases outside the gene matches. CDR1 is KGHDR, CDR2 SFDVKD, per germline.

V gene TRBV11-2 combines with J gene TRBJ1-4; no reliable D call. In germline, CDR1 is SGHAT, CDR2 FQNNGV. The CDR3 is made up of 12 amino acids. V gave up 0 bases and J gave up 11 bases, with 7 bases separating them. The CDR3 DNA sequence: TGTGCCAGCAGCTTAGACCACAAGAAACTGTTTTTT. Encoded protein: CASSLDHKKLFF.

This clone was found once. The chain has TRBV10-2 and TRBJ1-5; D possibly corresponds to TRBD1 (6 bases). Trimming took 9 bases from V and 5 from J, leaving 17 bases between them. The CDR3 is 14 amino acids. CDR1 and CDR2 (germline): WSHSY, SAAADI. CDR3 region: CARVGGPGDQPQHF. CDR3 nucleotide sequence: TGCGCCAGGGTTGGGGGCCCGGGCGATCAGCCCCAGCATTTT.

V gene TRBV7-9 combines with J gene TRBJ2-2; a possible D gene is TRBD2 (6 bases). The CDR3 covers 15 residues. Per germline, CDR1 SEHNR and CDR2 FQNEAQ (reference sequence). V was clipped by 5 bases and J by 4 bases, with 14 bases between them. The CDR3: CASSRQGGLTGELFF. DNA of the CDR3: TGTGCCAGCAGCCGGCAGGGAGGCCTCACCGGGGAGCTGTTTTTT.

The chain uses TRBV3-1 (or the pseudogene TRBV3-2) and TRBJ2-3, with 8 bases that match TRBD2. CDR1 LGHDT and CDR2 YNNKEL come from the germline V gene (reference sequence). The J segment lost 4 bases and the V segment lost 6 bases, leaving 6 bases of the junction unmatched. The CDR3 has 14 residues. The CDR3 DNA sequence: TGTGCCAGCAGGCGGGGGGATGGCGCAGATACGCAGTATTTT. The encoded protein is CASRRGDGADTQYF.

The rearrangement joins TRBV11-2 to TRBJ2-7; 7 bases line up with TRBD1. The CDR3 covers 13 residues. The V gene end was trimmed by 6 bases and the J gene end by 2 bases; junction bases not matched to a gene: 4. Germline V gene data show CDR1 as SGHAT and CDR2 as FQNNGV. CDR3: CASRIGQAYEQYF. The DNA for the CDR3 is TGTGCCAGCAGGATCGGACAGGCCTACGAGCAGTACTTC.

The CDR3 DNA follows: TGTGCCAGCACTCCAGGGAGGTACAATGAGCAGTTCTTC. Residues: CASTPGRYNEQFF. The rearrangement joins TRBV2 to TRBJ2-1; D possibly corresponds to TRBD2 (6 bases). Germline assignment: CDR1 SNHLY and CDR2 FYNNEI. CDR3 length: 13 amino acids. The ends were cut back, 7 bases at V and 4 bases at J, with 11 bases in the middle.

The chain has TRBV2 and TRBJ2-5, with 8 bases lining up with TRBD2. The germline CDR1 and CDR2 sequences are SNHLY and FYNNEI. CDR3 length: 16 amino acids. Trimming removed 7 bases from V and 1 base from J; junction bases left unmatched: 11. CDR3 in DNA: TGTGCCAGCATCGGAGGAAGCGGGGGACGCCAAGAGACCCAGTACTTC. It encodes CASIGGSGGRQETQYF. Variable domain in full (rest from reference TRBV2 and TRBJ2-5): EPEVTQTPSHQVTQMGQEVILRCVPISNHLYFYWYRQILGQKVEFLVSFYNNEISEKSEIFDDQFSVERPDGSNFTLKIRSTKLEDSAMYFCASIGGSGGRQETQYFGPGTRLLVL.

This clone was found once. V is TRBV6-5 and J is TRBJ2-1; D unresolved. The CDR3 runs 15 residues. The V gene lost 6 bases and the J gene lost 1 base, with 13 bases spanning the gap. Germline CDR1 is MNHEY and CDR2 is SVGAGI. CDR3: CASSLIGGSYNEQFF. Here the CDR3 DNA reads TGTGCCAGCAGCCTCATAGGCGGTTCCTACAATGAGCAGTTCTTC.

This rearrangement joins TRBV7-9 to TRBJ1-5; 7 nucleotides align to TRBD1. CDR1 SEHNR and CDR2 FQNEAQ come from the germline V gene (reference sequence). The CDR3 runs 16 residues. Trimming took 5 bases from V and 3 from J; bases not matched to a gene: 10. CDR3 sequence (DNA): TGTGCCAGCAGCCCCAGGGGGAATTCCTTCAATCAGCCCCAGCATTTT. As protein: CASSPRGNSFNQPQHF. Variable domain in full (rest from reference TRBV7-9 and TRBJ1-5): DTGVSQNPRHKITKRGQNVTFRCDPISEHNRLYWYRQTLGQGPEFLTYFQNEAQLEKSRLLSDRFSAERPKGSFSTLEIQRTEQGDSAMYLCASSPRGNSFNQPQHFGDGTRLSIL.

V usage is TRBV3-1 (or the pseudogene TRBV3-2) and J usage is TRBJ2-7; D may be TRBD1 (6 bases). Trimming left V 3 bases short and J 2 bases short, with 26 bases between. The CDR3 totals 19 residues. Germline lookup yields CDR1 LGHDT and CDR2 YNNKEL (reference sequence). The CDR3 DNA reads TGTGCCAGCAGCCAGGTCTGGGCAGGGCGGTCAAAGGGGGCCTACGAGCAGTACTTC. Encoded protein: CASSQVWAGRSKGAYEQYF.

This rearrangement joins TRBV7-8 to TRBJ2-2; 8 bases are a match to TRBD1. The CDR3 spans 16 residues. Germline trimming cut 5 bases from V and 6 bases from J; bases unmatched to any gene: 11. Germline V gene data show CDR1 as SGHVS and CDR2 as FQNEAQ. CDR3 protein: CASSSVQGVKAGELFF. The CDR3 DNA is TGTGCCAGCAGCAGCGTACAGGGGGTCAAGGCCGGGGAGCTGTTTTTT. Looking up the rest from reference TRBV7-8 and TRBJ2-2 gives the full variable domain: GAGVSQSPRYKVAKRGQDVALRCDPISGHVSLFWYQQALGQGPEFLTYFQNEAQLDKSGLPSDRFFAERPEGSVSTLKIQRTQQEDSAVYLCASSSVQGVKAGELFFGEGSRLTVL.

Written as DNA, the CDR3 is TGTGCCAGTAATAACGGACAGGGGGCCTACGAGCAGTACTTC. Amino acids: CASNNGQGAYEQYF. The chain carries TRBV3-1 (or the pseudogene TRBV3-2) and TRBJ2-7; 10 nucleotides align to TRBD1. V gave up 9 bases and J gave up 2 bases; unmatched junction bases: 7. CDR1 and CDR2 from the germline V gene are LGHDT and YNNKEL (reference sequence). CDR3 length equals 14 residues.

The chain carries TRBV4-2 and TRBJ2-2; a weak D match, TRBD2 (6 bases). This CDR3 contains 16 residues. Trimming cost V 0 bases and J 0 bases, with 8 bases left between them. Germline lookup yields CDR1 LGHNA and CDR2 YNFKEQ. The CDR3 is CASSQDSSANTGELFF. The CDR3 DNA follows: TGTGCCAGCAGCCAAGATTCTAGCGCGAACACCGGGGAGCTGTTTTTT.

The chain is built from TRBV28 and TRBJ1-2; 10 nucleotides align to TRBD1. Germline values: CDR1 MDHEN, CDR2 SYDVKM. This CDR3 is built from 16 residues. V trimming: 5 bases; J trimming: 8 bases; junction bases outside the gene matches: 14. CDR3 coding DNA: TGTGCCAGCAGTCTAATATCCGGGACAGGGGCGGGAGGCTACACCTTC. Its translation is CASSLISGTGAGGYTF.

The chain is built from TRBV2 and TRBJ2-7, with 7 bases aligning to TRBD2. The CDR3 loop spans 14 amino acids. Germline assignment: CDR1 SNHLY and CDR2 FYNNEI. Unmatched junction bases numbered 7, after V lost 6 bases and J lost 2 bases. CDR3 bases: TGTGCCAGCAGGCCGCGGGGGTTCACCTACGAGCAGTACTTC. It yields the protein CASRPRGFTYEQYF.

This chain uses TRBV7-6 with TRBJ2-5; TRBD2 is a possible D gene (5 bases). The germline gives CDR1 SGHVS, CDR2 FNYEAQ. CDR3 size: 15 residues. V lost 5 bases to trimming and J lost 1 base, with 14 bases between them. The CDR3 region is CASSLGGSPQETQYF. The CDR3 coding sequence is TGTGCCAGCAGCCTCGGAGGCAGTCCCCAAGAGACCCAGTACTTC.

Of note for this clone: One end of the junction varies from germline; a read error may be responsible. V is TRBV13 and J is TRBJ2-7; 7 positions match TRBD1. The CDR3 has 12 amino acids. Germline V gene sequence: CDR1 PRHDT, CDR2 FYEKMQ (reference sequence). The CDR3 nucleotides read TGTGCCAGCAGCCACGGCCCGGGACAGAGTAGCTTC. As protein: CASSHGPGQSSF.

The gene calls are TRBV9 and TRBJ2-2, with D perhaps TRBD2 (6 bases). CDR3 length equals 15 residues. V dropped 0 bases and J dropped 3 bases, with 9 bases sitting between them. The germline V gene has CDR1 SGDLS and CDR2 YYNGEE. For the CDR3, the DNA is TGTGCCAGCAGCGTAGTAGGAGGGTACACCGGGGAGCTGTTTTTT. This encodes CASSVVGGYTGELFF.

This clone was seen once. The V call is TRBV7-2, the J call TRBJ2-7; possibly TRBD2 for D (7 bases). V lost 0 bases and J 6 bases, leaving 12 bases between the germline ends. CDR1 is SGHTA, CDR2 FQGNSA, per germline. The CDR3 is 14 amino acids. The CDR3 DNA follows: TGTGCCAGCAGCTTAGCGGGGGGGCTAGGCGAGCAGTACTTC. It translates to CASSLAGGLGEQYF.